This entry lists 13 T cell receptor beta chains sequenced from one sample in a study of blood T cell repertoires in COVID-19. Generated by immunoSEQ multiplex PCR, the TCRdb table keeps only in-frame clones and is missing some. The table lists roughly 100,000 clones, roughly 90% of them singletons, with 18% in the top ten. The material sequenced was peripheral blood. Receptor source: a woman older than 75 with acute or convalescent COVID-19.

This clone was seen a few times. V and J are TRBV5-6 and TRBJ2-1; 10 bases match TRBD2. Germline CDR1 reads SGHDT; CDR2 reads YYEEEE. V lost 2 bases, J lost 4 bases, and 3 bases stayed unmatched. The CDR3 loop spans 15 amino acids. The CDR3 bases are TGTGCCAGCAGCTTACCTAGCGGGGGATACAATGAGCAGTTCTTC. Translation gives CASSLPSGGYNEQFF.

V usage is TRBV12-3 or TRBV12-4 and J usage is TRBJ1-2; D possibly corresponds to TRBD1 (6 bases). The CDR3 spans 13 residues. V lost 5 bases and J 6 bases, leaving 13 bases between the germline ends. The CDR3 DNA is TGTGCCAGCAGTATCCGGGACAAAGATGGCTACACCTTC. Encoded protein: CASSIRDKDGYTF.

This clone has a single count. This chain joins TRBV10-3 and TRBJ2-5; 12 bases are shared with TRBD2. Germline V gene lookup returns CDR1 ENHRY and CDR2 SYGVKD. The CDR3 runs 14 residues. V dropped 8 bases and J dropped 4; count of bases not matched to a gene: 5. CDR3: CAISSGGAPETQYF. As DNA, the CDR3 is TGTGCCATCTCTAGCGGGGGGGCCCCAGAGACCCAGTACTTC.

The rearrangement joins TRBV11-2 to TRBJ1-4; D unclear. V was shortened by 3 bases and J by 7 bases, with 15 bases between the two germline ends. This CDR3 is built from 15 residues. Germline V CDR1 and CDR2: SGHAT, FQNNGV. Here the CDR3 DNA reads TGTGCCAGCAGCTTTCGTCTCTCCGGGATTGAAAAACTGTTTTTT. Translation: CASSFRLSGIEKLFF.

The CDR3 region is CAASRPTEAFF. In DNA form, the CDR3 reads TGTGCCGCTTCGCGGCCCACTGAAGCTTTCTTT. The chain joins TRBV21-1 to TRBJ1-1. TRBV21-1 is designated a pseudogene. The length of the CDR3 is 11 residues.

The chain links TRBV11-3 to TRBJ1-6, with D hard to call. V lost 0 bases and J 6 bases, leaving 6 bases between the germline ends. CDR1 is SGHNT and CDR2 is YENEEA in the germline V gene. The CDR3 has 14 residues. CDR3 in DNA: TGTGCCAGCAGCTTAGATTCCCTTAATTCACCCCTCCACTTT. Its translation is CASSLDSLNSPLHF. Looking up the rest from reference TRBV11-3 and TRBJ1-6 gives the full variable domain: EAGVVQSPRYKIIEKKQPVAFWCNPISGHNTLYWYLQNLGQGPELLIRYENEEAVDDSQLPKDRFSAERLKGVDSTLKIQPAELGDSAVYLCASSLDSLNSPLHFGNGTRLTVT.

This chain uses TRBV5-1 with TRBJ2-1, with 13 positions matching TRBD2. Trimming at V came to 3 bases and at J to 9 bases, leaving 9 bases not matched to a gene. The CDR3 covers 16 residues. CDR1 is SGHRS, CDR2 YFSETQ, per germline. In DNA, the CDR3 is TGCGCCAGCAGCTCCGAGGGACTAGCGGGGACGACTGAGCAGTTCTTC. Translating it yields CASSSEGLAGTTEQFF.

As DNA, the CDR3 is TGTGCCAGCAGCCACCCTGCAGGGGGCACTGAAGCTTTCTTT. This sequence encodes CASSHPAGGTEAFF. The chain employs TRBV3-1 (or the pseudogene TRBV3-2) and TRBJ1-1; 7 bases agree with TRBD1. Germline trimming cut 3 bases from V and 4 bases from J; bases unmatched to any gene: 5. This CDR3 is 14 amino acids long. Germline assignment: CDR1 LGHDT and CDR2 YNNKEL (reference sequence).

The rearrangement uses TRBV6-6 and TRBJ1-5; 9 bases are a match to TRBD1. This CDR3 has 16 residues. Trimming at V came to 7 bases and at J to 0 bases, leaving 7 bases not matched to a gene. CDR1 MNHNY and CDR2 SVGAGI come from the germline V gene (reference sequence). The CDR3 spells CASKEDRGYSNQPQHF. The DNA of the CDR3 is TGTGCCAGCAAGGAGGACAGGGGATATAGCAATCAGCCCCAGCATTTT.

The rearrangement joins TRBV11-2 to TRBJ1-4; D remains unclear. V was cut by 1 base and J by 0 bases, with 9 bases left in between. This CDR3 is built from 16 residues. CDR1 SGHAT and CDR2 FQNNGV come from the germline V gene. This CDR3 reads CASSLGYSPTNEKLFF. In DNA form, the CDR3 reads TGTGCCAGCAGCTTAGGGTACAGTCCAACTAATGAAAAACTGTTTTTT.

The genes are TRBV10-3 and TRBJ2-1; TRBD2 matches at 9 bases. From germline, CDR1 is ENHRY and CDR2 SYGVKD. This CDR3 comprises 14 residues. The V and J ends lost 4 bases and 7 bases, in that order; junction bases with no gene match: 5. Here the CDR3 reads CAISASGDMNEQFF. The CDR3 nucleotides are TGTGCCATCAGTGCTAGCGGGGATATGAATGAGCAGTTCTTC.

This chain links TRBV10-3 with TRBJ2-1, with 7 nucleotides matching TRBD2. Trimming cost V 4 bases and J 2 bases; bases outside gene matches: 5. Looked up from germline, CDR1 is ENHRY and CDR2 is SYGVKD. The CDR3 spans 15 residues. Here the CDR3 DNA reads TGTGCCATCAGTGGGCCAGCGGGGCCCTACAATGAGCAGTTCTTC. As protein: CAISGPAGPYNEQFF.

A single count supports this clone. The CDR3 DNA sequence: TGTGCCAGAAGCTTGGATAAGTGCGCGGTAGCGGGGGGGCCGGATACGCAGTATTTT. Translation gives CARSLDKCAVAGGPDTQYF. The rearrangement uses TRBV5-3 and TRBJ2-3, with 11 bases fitting TRBD2. TRBV5-3 is filed as an ORF, its function uncertain. The ends lost 0 bases at V and 6 bases at J; junction bases unmatched: 15. The CDR3 extends over 19 amino acids.